The 3 T cell receptor beta chains presented below share a single source sample, sequenced in a study of control samples from healthy donors and cancer patients. Assay: immunoSEQ multiplex PCR; the TCRdb copy retains only in-frame clones and omits some. This table has under 80,000 clones, over 90% appearing once. Specimen: blood. Receptors originate from a woman between 25 and 40 years old in good health.

This chain joins TRBV9 and TRBJ1-5; D is perhaps TRBD1 (5 bases). This CDR3 is built from 15 residues. From germline, CDR1 is SGDLS and CDR2 YYNGEE. With 0 bases removed from V and 6 bases from J, the gap between germline ends came to 13 bases. The CDR3, as DNA: TGTGCCAGCAGCGTAGACGGGACCTCCTCTCAGCCCCAGCATTTT. Translating gives CASSVDGTSSQPQHF.

This chain connects TRBV19 to TRBJ1-1; unclear D gene. This CDR3 is 14 amino acids long. V lost 4 bases and J lost 1, with 10 bases in between. Looked up from germline, CDR1 is LNHDA and CDR2 is SQIVND (reference sequence). CDR3 sequence: CASSNQVGNTEAFF. CDR3 DNA sequence: TGTGCCAGTAGTAACCAGGTTGGGAACACTGAAGCTTTCTTT.

The V call is TRBV5-4, the J call TRBJ2-3, with no clear D. The V gene lost 1 base and the J gene lost 1 base, with 4 bases spanning the gap. Germline V gives CDR1 SGHNT, CDR2 YYREEE (reference sequence). There are 13 residues in the CDR3. The CDR3 region is CASSLLGTDTQYF. CDR3 coding DNA: TGTGCCAGCAGCTTGCTCGGCACAGATACGCAGTATTTT.